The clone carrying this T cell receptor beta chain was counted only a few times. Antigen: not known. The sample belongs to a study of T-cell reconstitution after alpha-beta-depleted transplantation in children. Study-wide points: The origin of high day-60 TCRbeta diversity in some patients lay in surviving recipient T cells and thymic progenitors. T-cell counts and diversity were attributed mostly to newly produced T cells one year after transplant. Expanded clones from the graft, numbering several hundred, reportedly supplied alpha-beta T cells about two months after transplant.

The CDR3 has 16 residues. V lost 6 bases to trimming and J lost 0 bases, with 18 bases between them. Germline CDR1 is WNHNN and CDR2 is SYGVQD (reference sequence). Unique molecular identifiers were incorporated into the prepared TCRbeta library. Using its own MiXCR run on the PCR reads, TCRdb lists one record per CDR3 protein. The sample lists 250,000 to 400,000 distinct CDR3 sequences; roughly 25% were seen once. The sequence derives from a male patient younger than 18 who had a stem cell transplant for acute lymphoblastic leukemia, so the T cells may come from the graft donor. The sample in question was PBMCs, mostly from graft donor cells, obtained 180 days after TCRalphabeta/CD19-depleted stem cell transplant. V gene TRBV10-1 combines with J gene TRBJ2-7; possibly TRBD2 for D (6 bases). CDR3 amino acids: CASSSPGTLSSYEQYF. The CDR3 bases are TGCGCCAGCAGCTCACCCGGGACTCTCAGCTCCTACGAGCAGTACTTC.